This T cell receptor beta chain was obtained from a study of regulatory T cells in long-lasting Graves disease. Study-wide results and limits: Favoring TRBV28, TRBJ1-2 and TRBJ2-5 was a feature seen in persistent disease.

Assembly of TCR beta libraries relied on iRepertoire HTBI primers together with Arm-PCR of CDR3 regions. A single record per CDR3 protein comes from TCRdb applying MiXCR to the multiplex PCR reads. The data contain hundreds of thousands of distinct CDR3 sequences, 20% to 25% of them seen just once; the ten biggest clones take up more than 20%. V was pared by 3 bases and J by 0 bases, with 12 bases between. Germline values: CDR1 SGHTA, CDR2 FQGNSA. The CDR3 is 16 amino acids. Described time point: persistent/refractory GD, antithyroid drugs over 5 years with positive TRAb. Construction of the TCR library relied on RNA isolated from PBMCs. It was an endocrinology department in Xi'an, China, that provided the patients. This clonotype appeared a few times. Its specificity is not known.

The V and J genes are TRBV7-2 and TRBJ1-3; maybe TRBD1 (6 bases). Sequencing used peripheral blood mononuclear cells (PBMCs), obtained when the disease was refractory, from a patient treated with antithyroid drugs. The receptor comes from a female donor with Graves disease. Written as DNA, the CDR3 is TGTGCCAGCAGCTTGGTACAGGGAGGCTCTGGAAACACCATATATTTT. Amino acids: CASSLVQGGSGNTIYF. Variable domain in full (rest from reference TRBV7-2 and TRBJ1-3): GAGVSQSPSNKVTEKGKDVELRCDPISGHTALYWYRQSLGQGLEFLIYFQGNSAPDKSGLPSDRFSAERTGGSVSTLTIQRTQQEDSAVYLCASSLVQGGSGNTIYFGEGSWLTVV.